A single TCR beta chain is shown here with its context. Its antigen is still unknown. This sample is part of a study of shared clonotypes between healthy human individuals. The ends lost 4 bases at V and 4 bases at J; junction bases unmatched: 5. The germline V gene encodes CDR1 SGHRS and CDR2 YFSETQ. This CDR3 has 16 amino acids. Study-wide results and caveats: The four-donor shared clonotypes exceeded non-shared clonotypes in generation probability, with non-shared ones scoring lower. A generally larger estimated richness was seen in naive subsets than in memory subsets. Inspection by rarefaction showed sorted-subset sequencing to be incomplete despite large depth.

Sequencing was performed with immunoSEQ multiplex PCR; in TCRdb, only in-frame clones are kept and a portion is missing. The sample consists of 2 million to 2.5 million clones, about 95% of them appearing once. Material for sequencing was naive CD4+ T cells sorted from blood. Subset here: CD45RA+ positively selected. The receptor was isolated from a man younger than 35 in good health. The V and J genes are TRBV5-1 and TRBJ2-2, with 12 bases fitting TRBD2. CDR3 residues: CASSPGLAGSTGELFF. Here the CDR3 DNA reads TGCGCCAGCAGCCCCGGACTAGCGGGGAGCACCGGGGAGCTGTTTTTT.